The 6 T cell receptor beta chains in this list originate from one sample, sequenced in a study of shared clonotypes between healthy human individuals. Measured with immunoSEQ multiplex PCR; TCRdb has only the in-frame clones, and not every one. Of under 600,000 clones listed, approximately 97% are singletons. The sample consisted of naive CD4+ T cells sorted from blood. Documented subset: CD45RA+ positively selected. These receptors originate from a woman aged 25 to 39 in good health.

This chain uses TRBV5-1 with TRBJ2-3, with TRBD1 identical over 10 bases. Germline V gene lookup returns CDR1 SGHRS and CDR2 YFSETQ. The CDR3 is 16 residues long. After removal of 4 bases from V and 3 bases from J, the junction contained 8 bases not matched to a gene. The CDR3 DNA is TGCGCCAGCAGCCCGCGACAGGGGGCGAGTACAGATACGCAGTATTTT. Protein sequence: CASSPRQGASTDTQYF.

This chain connects TRBV5-1 to TRBJ1-2, with D possibly TRBD1 on 5 matching bases. The CDR3 length is 15 residues. From germline, CDR1 is SGHRS and CDR2 YFSETQ. Deletions cut 4 bases from V and 2 bases from J, with 15 bases between. The DNA for the CDR3 is TGCGCCAGCAGCCAACGGGGGGACGTAAACTATGGCTACACCTTC. Amino acid sequence: CASSQRGDVNYGYTF.

This rearrangement joins TRBV10-3 to TRBJ1-2; D not resolved. Germline V gives CDR1 ENHRY, CDR2 SYGVKD. Trimming pared 5 bases from V and 8 bases from J, leaving 15 bases between. The CDR3 is 13 residues long. DNA of the CDR3: TGTGCCATCAGTCCGGGAGGCCGCGAAGGCTACACCTTC. It codes for CAISPGGREGYTF.

The chain is built from TRBV25-1 and TRBJ2-1, with unresolved D. Germline lookup yields CDR1 MGHDK and CDR2 SYGVNS. V lost 4 bases and J 5 bases, leaving 9 bases between the germline ends. This CDR3 has 13 amino acids. The CDR3 loop reads CASSALTDNEQFF. CDR3 DNA sequence: TGTGCCAGCAGTGCATTGACGGACAATGAGCAGTTCTTC.

This rearrangement joins TRBV13 to TRBJ1-2; 7 bases agree with TRBD1. V gave up 0 bases and J gave up 4 bases; unmatched junction bases: 14. The CDR3 totals 18 residues. Per the germline V gene, CDR1 is PRHDT and CDR2 is FYEKMQ (reference sequence). The CDR3 here is CASSLGLDRRGPGYGYTF. The CDR3 DNA reads as TGTGCCAGCAGCTTAGGCCTTGATCGGAGGGGGCCTGGCTATGGCTACACCTTC.

The rearrangement links TRBV29-1 to TRBJ2-1, with 9 bases identical to TRBD2. The germline gives CDR1 SQVTM, CDR2 ANQGSEA. V lost 4 bases, J lost 3 bases, and 4 bases stayed unmatched. The CDR3 has 14 residues. The CDR3 sequence is CSVVGAGGYNEQFF. CDR3 nucleotide sequence: TGCAGCGTTGTTGGAGCGGGGGGCTACAATGAGCAGTTCTTC.